Listed here are 27 T cell receptor beta chains from one sample, sequenced in a study of vaccination effects on CD4 cells after COVID-19. Peptide-pool stimulation followed by sequencing identified expanded antigen-specific CD4+ clonotypes in the ViraFEST assay. Culture proceeded for under twelve days, and CD4+ T cells were then isolated. None of the vaccinated had previously contracted SARS-CoV-2, and their nucleocapsid antibodies tested negative. Measured with immunoSEQ multiplex PCR; TCRdb has only the in-frame clones, and not every one. The table has some 28,000 clones, 75% to 85% seen once; the top ten hold about 32%. Which antigens these TCRs recognize remains unknown. The sample here was CD4+ T cells from PBMCs cultured with SARS-CoV-2 spike peptides, taken before COVID-19 vaccination. All receptors derive from a human donor who received a COVID-19 vaccine.

The V call is TRBV2, the J call TRBJ2-1, with D unclear. The CDR3 has 13 residues. The V end was cut by 6 bases, the J end by 4 bases, with 10 bases between. CDR1 is SNHLY and CDR2 is FYNNEI in the germline V gene. This CDR3 is CASRVSQYNEQFF. CDR3 sequence (DNA): TGTGCCAGCAGGGTCTCTCAGTACAATGAGCAGTTCTTC.

The chain is built from TRBV19 and TRBJ1-2; maybe TRBD1 (5 bases). The CDR3 consists of 11 residues. Trimming cost V 7 bases and J 8 bases, with 11 bases left between them. Germline CDR1 reads LNHDA; CDR2 reads SQIVND (reference sequence). The chain's CDR3 is CASKTAGGYTF. The CDR3 DNA is TGTGCCAGTAAGACAGCAGGGGGCTACACCTTC.

The chain carries TRBV7-2 and TRBJ1-3; unclear D gene. The ends were cut back, 1 base at V and 0 bases at J, with 7 bases in the middle. Germline lookup yields CDR1 SGHTA and CDR2 FQGNSA. CDR3 length equals 15 residues. The CDR3 coding sequence is TGTGCCAGCAGCTTAGATAGGTACTCTGGAAACACCATATATTTT. Its translation is CASSLDRYSGNTIYF.

The chain carries TRBV18 and TRBJ1-6; D is ambiguous. V gave up 5 bases and J gave up 5 bases, with 4 bases separating them. CDR3 length equals 12 residues. Germline assignment: CDR1 KGHSH and CDR2 LQKENI. CDR3 sequence reads: CASSTNNSPLHF. For the CDR3, the DNA is TGTGCCAGCTCAACCAATAATTCACCCCTCCACTTT.

The chain is built from TRBV3-1 (or the pseudogene TRBV3-2) and TRBJ2-7; unclear D gene. Germline-derived CDR1 and CDR2 are LGHDT and YNNKEL (reference sequence). The CDR3 length is 15 residues. The V and J ends lost 0 bases and 4 bases respectively, with 13 bases between them. The CDR3 sequence is CASSQDGGPIYEQYF. The CDR3 nucleotides are TGTGCCAGCAGCCAAGATGGTGGGCCGATATACGAGCAGTACTTC.

The genes are TRBV10-2 and TRBJ1-6; possibly TRBD1 for D (6 bases). V was pared by 8 bases and J by 7 bases, with 12 bases between. The CDR3 has 13 residues. Germline values: CDR1 WSHSY, CDR2 SAAADI. The CDR3 nucleotides read TGCGCCAGCCCGGACAGCCCGAATTCACCCCTCCACTTT. Its protein product is CASPDSPNSPLHF.

The chain links TRBV4-2 to TRBJ1-5; D perhaps matches TRBD1 (6 bases). V shed 3 bases and J shed 1 base, with 10 bases lying between them. Germline V gene sequence: CDR1 LGHNA, CDR2 YNFKEQ. CDR3 length: 15 residues. The CDR3 DNA follows: TGTGCCAGCAGCCAGACGGACAGAAGCAATCAGCCCCAGCATTTT. This gives the protein CASSQTDRSNQPQHF.

Only a few counts were recorded for this clone. For the CDR3, the DNA is TGTGCCAGCATTGAGTCCCGGGGGTTGCTGCCCGGGGAGCTGTTTTTT. This gives the protein CASIESRGLLPGELFF. V gene TRBV6-1 combines with J gene TRBJ2-2; perhaps TRBD2 as D (6 bases). Deletions cut 7 bases from V and 6 bases from J, with 21 bases between. The CDR3 spans 16 residues. Germline V gene lookup returns CDR1 MNHNS and CDR2 SASEGT.

The rearrangement links TRBV3-1 (or the pseudogene TRBV3-2) to TRBJ2-5, with 12 nucleotides matching TRBD2. This CDR3 has 16 amino acids. V trimming: 4 bases; J trimming: 1 base; junction bases outside the gene matches: 4. Looked up from germline, CDR1 is LGHDT and CDR2 is YNNKEL (reference sequence). The CDR3 DNA follows: TGTGCCAGCAGCCGGGGGGGACTAGCGGGCCAAGAGACCCAGTACTTC. Translating it yields CASSRGGLAGQETQYF.

J is TRBJ2-7 and V is TRBV28, with D uncertain. V shed 6 bases and J shed 3 bases, with 12 bases lying between them. The CDR3 contains 13 residues. CDR1 is MDHEN, CDR2 SYDVKM, per germline. CDR3 sequence (DNA): TGTGCCAGCAGCCTCCACCTGGGCTACGAGCAGTACTTC. Protein: CASSLHLGYEQYF.

This clone has a handful of counts. This chain connects TRBV10-1 to TRBJ2-7, with 8 nucleotides matching TRBD1. Germline loops: CDR1 WNHNN, CDR2 SYGVQD (reference sequence). This CDR3 contains 17 residues. Losses at the gene ends were 0 bases for V and 5 bases for J; bases not matched to a gene: 12. This CDR3 is CASSESDRVRLIHEQYF. The CDR3 DNA follows: TGCGCCAGCAGTGAGTCGGACAGGGTACGTCTTATCCACGAGCAGTACTTC.

This clone was seen a handful of times. The J gene is TRBJ2-7, the V gene TRBV9; D uncertain. Germline V CDR1 and CDR2: SGDLS, YYNGEE. The CDR3 contains 14 residues. Trimming took off 0 bases at V and 5 bases at J, with 12 bases between the two ends. The CDR3 sequence: CASSVDLRPHEQYF. In DNA form, the CDR3 reads TGTGCCAGCAGCGTAGATCTCCGTCCTCACGAGCAGTACTTC.

This clone has more than one count but fewer than ten. The V call is TRBV28, the J call TRBJ2-3; TRBD1 matches 7 bases. Germline CDR1 and CDR2: MDHEN and SYDVKM. The V gene end was trimmed by 6 bases and the J gene end by 2 bases; junction bases not matched to a gene: 11. The CDR3 loop spans 16 amino acids. The CDR3 loop reads CASREPGTANTDTQYF. The CDR3 DNA reads as TGTGCCAGCAGAGAACCCGGGACAGCGAACACAGATACGCAGTATTTT.

CDR3 sequence reads: CASSLGGHVNEKLFF. For the CDR3, the DNA is TGTGCCAGCTCACTTGGCGGACACGTTAATGAAAAACTGTTTTTT. The rearrangement links TRBV18 to TRBJ1-4, with TRBD1 as a possible D gene (5 bases). Germline CDR1 and CDR2: KGHSH and LQKENI. Trimming cost V 4 bases and J 4 bases, with 13 bases left between them. This CDR3 has 15 amino acids.

The genes are TRBV10-3 and TRBJ1-2, with 7 bases that match TRBD1. Germline values: CDR1 ENHRY, CDR2 SYGVKD. V shed 2 bases and J 8 bases; nucleotides not matched to a gene: 5. The CDR3 sequence is 13 residues long. The CDR3 DNA is TGTGCCATCAGTGAGGACAGGGTGGGCGGCTACACCTTC. Its protein product is CAISEDRVGGYTF.

CDR3 region: CASRQVVSYEQYF. In nucleotides, the CDR3 is TGTGCCAGCAGACAGGTTGTCTCCTACGAGCAGTACTTC. This chain joins TRBV6-6 and TRBJ2-7; weak D call: TRBD1 (5 bases). Looked up from germline, CDR1 is MNHNY and CDR2 is SVGAGI (reference sequence). The CDR3 runs 13 residues. The germline V and J ends were trimmed by 6 bases and 0 bases, with 9 bases remaining between them.

This clone has a single count. The rearrangement uses TRBV5-1 and TRBJ2-6, with TRBD2 matching over 8 bases. J gave up 4 bases and V 0 bases, and 0 bases lay outside the gene matches. Germline CDR1 is SGHRS and CDR2 is YFSETQ. The CDR3 spans 15 residues. The CDR3 is CASSLGTSGANVLTF. The CDR3 coding sequence is TGCGCCAGCAGCTTGGGGACTAGCGGGGCCAACGTCCTGACTTTC.

The chain uses TRBV3-1 (or the pseudogene TRBV3-2) and TRBJ1-3; 7 positions match TRBD1. The CDR3 spans 15 residues. Germline V lookup: CDR1 LGHDT, CDR2 YNNKEL (reference sequence). After removal of 4 bases from V and 4 bases from J, the junction contained 7 bases not matched to a gene. CDR3 residues: CASSLTGTAGNTIYF. CDR3 bases: TGTGCCAGCAGCCTCACCGGGACAGCAGGAAACACCATATATTTT.

This chain's CDR3 is CASSLTRSGIHSYGYTF. In DNA form, the CDR3 reads TGTGCCAGCAGCTTAACCCGGTCAGGGATCCACTCCTATGGCTACACCTTC. The rearrangement links TRBV7-8 to TRBJ1-2; D is possibly TRBD1 (5 bases). Germline loops: CDR1 SGHVS, CDR2 FQNEAQ. V was shortened by 2 bases and J by 4 bases, with 20 bases between the two germline ends. CDR3 length: 17 amino acids.

The J gene is TRBJ2-1, the V gene TRBV24-1, with D possibly TRBD2 on 5 matching bases. Germline CDR1 KGHDR, CDR2 SFDVKD. Trimming took 0 bases from V and 0 from J, leaving 5 bases between them. The CDR3 runs to 15 residues. In DNA, the CDR3 is TGTGCCACCAGTGATTTGACTAGCTCCTACAATGAGCAGTTCTTC. This sequence encodes CATSDLTSSYNEQFF.

The J gene is TRBJ1-5, the V gene TRBV11-2; D is uncertain. The germline V and J ends were trimmed by 2 bases and 6 bases, with 8 bases remaining between them. The CDR3 has 13 amino acids. CDR1 is SGHAT and CDR2 is FQNNGV in the germline V gene. CDR3 sequence (DNA): TGTGCCAGCAGCTTATCAATACGTCAGCCCCAGCATTTT. This sequence encodes CASSLSIRQPQHF.

This clone was observed a few times. The chain combines TRBV4-2 with TRBJ2-1, with a weak D call TRBD1 (5 bases). Trimming shortened V by 2 bases and J by 8 bases, and 16 bases separated the two germline ends. Germline V lookup: CDR1 LGHNA, CDR2 YNFKEQ. This CDR3 spans 15 amino acids. CDR3 sequence: CASSQPTGWGDEQFF. Written as DNA, the CDR3 is TGTGCCAGCAGCCAACCCACTGGATGGGGCGATGAGCAGTTCTTC.

The chain has TRBV5-8 and TRBJ2-3, with TRBD2 identical over 9 bases. CDR3 length: 17 amino acids. V gave up 7 bases and J gave up 8 bases; unmatched junction bases: 20. CDR1 is SGHTS and CDR2 is YDEGEE in the germline V gene. CDR3 DNA sequence: TGTGCCAGCGGCCGCCTCGGGCTAGCGGGAATCACTGGTACGCAGTATTTT. It codes for CASGRLGLAGITGTQYF.

The rearrangement uses TRBV9 and TRBJ2-5, with 12 bases lining up with TRBD2. The CDR3 contains 16 residues. Looked up from germline, CDR1 is SGDLS and CDR2 is YYNGEE. The V segment lost 0 bases and the J segment 3 bases; nucleotides outside the gene matches: 3. The CDR3 bases are TGTGCCAGCAGCGTAGGACTAGCGGGAGTTGAAGAGACCCAGTACTTC. Its translation: CASSVGLAGVEETQYF.

V is TRBV6-5 and J is TRBJ1-1; D might be TRBD1 (5 bases). This CDR3 has 15 residues. Germline-derived CDR1 and CDR2 are MNHEY and SVGAGI. Trimming cost V 7 bases and J 3 bases, with 18 bases left between them. CDR3 nucleotide sequence: TGTGCCAGCAAATTTGGTAGGGGAGGCGACACTGAAGCTTTCTTT. This codes for CASKFGRGGDTEAFF.

In DNA, the CDR3 is TGTGCCAGCAGTAGCCCTTGGGGGCAGTACTTC. This sequence encodes CASSSPWGQYF. The chain combines TRBV28 with TRBJ2-7; D is undetermined. This CDR3 has 11 amino acids. Germline V gene data show CDR1 as MDHEN and CDR2 as SYDVKM. V was clipped by 5 bases and J by 9 bases, with 11 bases between them.

This clone has just a few counts. The chain couples TRBV2 to TRBJ2-2; 8 bases are shared with TRBD2. Germline CDR1 reads SNHLY; CDR2 reads FYNNEI. Unmatched junction bases numbered 10, after V lost 2 bases and J lost 8 bases. CDR3 size: 16 residues. CDR3 DNA: TGTGCCAGCAGTGAAAGGTTCAAGCGGGAGAATGGGGAGCTGTTTTTT. This codes for CASSERFKRENGELFF.